Below, 20 T cell receptor beta chains from the same sample are listed, as sequenced in a study of control samples from healthy donors and cancer patients. Generated by immunoSEQ multiplex PCR, the TCRdb table keeps only in-frame clones and is missing some. This sample carries about 150,000 clones, about 93% of them seen once, and the ten largest clones take 13% to 15%. The sequencing input was PBMCs. These receptors originate from a man aged 60-69 years with colorectal cancer.

The V gene is TRBV28, the J gene TRBJ2-5, with 8 nucleotides matching TRBD2. The J segment lost 3 bases and the V segment lost 3 bases, leaving 0 bases of the junction unmatched. The CDR3 is made up of 13 amino acids. Germline CDR1 MDHEN, CDR2 SYDVKM. The CDR3, as DNA: TGTGCCAGCAGTTTGACTAGCGAAGAGACCCAGTACTTC. Its protein is CASSLTSEETQYF. Full variable domain (missing parts from reference TRBV28 and TRBJ2-5): DVKVTQSSRYLVKRTGEKVFLECVQDMDHENMFWYRQDPGLGLRLIYFSYDVKMKEKGDIPEGYSVSREKKERFSLILESASTNQTSMYLCASSLTSEETQYFGPGTRLLVL.

This rearrangement joins TRBV4-1 to TRBJ1-5; D gene unclear. With 1 base removed from V and 3 bases from J, the gap between germline ends came to 13 bases. Looked up from germline, CDR1 is MGHRA and CDR2 is YSYEKL. The CDR3 totals 16 residues. As DNA, the CDR3 is TGCGCCAGCAGCCAAGCCTTTGGACGGGCCAATCAGCCCCAGCATTTT. Its protein product is CASSQAFGRANQPQHF.

This rearrangement joins TRBV20-1 to TRBJ1-2; no definite D call. This CDR3 has 10 residues. V dropped 6 bases and J dropped 1 base, with 3 bases sitting between them. From germline, CDR1 is DFQATT and CDR2 SNEGSKA (reference sequence). The CDR3 spells CSADNYGYTF. In nucleotides, the CDR3 is TGCAGTGCCGATAACTATGGCTACACCTTC.

The sample holds one count of this clone. The gene calls are TRBV19 and TRBJ2-3; 7 positions agree with TRBD1. The CDR3 is 15 residues long. V shed 1 base and J 1 base; nucleotides not matched to a gene: 2. Germline V gene lookup returns CDR1 LNHDA and CDR2 SQIVND (reference sequence). The CDR3 reads CASSIGGGRTDTQYF. The CDR3 nucleotides read TGTGCCAGTAGTATAGGAGGGGGCCGCACAGATACGCAGTATTTT.

The chain joins TRBV7-9 to TRBJ1-1, with no clear D. There are 15 residues in the CDR3. Germline CDR1 SEHNR, CDR2 FQNEAQ (reference sequence). V lost 1 base and J 1 base, leaving 10 bases between the germline ends. The CDR3 is CASSLEGISNTEAFF. In DNA form, the CDR3 reads TGTGCCAGCAGCTTAGAAGGCATTTCGAACACTGAAGCTTTCTTT.

This rearrangement joins TRBV4-3 to TRBJ1-1, with D hard to call. Germline V lookup: CDR1 LGHNA, CDR2 YSLEER. This CDR3 region has 16 residues. Deletions cut 4 bases from V and 0 bases from J, with 15 bases between. The CDR3 bases are TGCGCCAGCAGCCCGCTTGTGAGCCAGTTGAACACTGAAGCTTTCTTT. Protein product: CASSPLVSQLNTEAFF.

This rearrangement joins TRBV19 to TRBJ1-4; 8 nucleotides match TRBD1. CDR3 size: 16 residues. Germline trimming cut 3 bases from V and 5 bases from J; bases unmatched to any gene: 8. Per germline, CDR1 LNHDA and CDR2 SQIVND (reference sequence). CDR3 protein: CASSMGQVLRNEKLFF. The CDR3 DNA follows: TGTGCCAGTAGTATGGGACAGGTACTTAGAAATGAAAAACTGTTTTTT.

The V call is TRBV29-1, the J call TRBJ1-4; TRBD1 agrees at 7 bases. The CDR3 totals 13 residues. Germline CDR1 is SQVTM and CDR2 is ANQGSEA. Losses at the gene ends were 5 bases for V and 4 bases for J; bases not matched to a gene: 4. The CDR3 nucleotides are TGCAGCGTTTCCGGGACAGATAATGAAAAACTGTTTTTT. Protein sequence: CSVSGTDNEKLFF. Drawing the rest from reference TRBV29-1 and TRBJ1-4, the complete variable domain is SAVISQKPSRDICQRGTSLTIQCQVDSQVTMMFWYRQQPGQSLTLIATANQGSEATYESGFVIDKFPISRPNLTFSTLTVSNMSPEDSSIYLCSVSGTDNEKLFFGSGTQLSVL.

The chain links TRBV9 to TRBJ1-3, with a weak D call TRBD1 (5 bases). V was trimmed by 3 bases and J by 5 bases, leaving 12 bases between them. Germline assignment: CDR1 SGDLS and CDR2 YYNGEE. This CDR3 contains 14 residues. As DNA, the CDR3 is TGTGCCAGCAGCGCCCTCCAGGGACGAAACACCATATATTTT. Translated, it gives CASSALQGRNTIYF.

The chain carries TRBV5-8 and TRBJ1-2, with a weak D call TRBD1 (6 bases). V shed 4 bases and J shed 4 bases, with 14 bases lying between them. Germline V gives CDR1 SGHTS, CDR2 YDEGEE. This CDR3 has 14 residues. The CDR3 sequence: CASSPWTAFYGYTF. The CDR3 nucleotides are TGTGCCAGCAGCCCTTGGACAGCTTTCTATGGCTACACCTTC. Full variable domain (missing parts from reference TRBV5-8 and TRBJ1-2): EAGVTQSPTHLIKTRGQQATLRCSPISGHTSVYWYQQALGLGLQFLLWYDEGEERNRGNFPPRFSGRQFPNYSSELNVNALELEDSALYLCASSPWTAFYGYTFGSGTRLTVV.

This clone was seen a single time. The V and J genes are TRBV5-1 and TRBJ2-2; the match to TRBD2 covers 8 bases. Trimming cost V 4 bases and J 4 bases; bases outside gene matches: 9. Germline CDR1 reads SGHRS; CDR2 reads YFSETQ. This CDR3 region has 16 residues. CDR3 DNA: TGCGCCAGCAGCCCGGACGTTAGCGGGGCCACCGGGGAGCTGTTTTTT. Its translation: CASSPDVSGATGELFF.

The chain's CDR3 is CASSSSYNEKLFF. The DNA of the CDR3 is TGTGCCAGCAGTTCCTCATACAATGAAAAACTGTTTTTT. This sequence joins TRBV6-5 and TRBJ1-4, with D unclear. V was cut by 4 bases and J by 5 bases, with 8 bases left in between. Per germline, CDR1 MNHEY and CDR2 SVGAGI. The CDR3 totals 13 residues.

The genes are TRBV21-1 and TRBJ1-2. TRBV21-1 counts as a pseudogene. This CDR3 has 14 residues. The CDR3 nucleotides are TGTGCCAGACCGGGACCTCAGCCTCTCTATGGCTACACCTTC. Translated, it gives CARPGPQPLYGYTF.

This sequence joins TRBV2 and TRBJ1-1, with D unresolved. The CDR3 is made up of 13 amino acids. V lost 4 bases, J lost 4 bases, and 10 bases lay in between. Germline V gives CDR1 SNHLY, CDR2 FYNNEI. DNA for the CDR3: TGTGCCAGCAGTGGGATAGAGGGCACTGAAGCTTTCTTT. This translates into CASSGIEGTEAFF.

The CDR3 protein is CASSRRLAGFDKVNIQYF. The CDR3 nucleotides read TGCGCCAGCAGCCGACGACTAGCGGGGTTCGATAAAGTGAACATTCAGTACTTC. V is TRBV4-1 and J is TRBJ2-4, with 11 bases lining up with TRBD2. Trimming cost V 4 bases and J 7 bases; bases outside gene matches: 15. Germline assignment: CDR1 MGHRA and CDR2 YSYEKL. This CDR3 contains 18 residues.

The V call is TRBV6-5, the J call TRBJ2-5; 7 positions agree with TRBD1. Germline CDR1 is MNHEY and CDR2 is SVGAGI. V dropped 4 bases and J dropped 4; count of bases not matched to a gene: 9. CDR3 size: 15 residues. The CDR3 is CASSSPRGKRETQYF. For the CDR3, the DNA is TGTGCCAGCAGTTCCCCCAGGGGGAAGCGAGAGACCCAGTACTTC.

This chain links TRBV18 with TRBJ1-4; 7 bases are a match to TRBD1. Per the germline V gene, CDR1 is KGHSH and CDR2 is LQKENI. The CDR3 extends over 13 amino acids. V was pared by 4 bases and J by 4 bases, with 0 bases of the junction left unmatched. The CDR3 spells CASSRDSNEKLFF. DNA for the CDR3: TGTGCCAGCTCACGGGACAGTAATGAAAAACTGTTTTTT.

This chain joins TRBV9 and TRBJ2-5; TRBD2 agrees at 7 bases. This CDR3 region has 16 residues. CDR1 and CDR2 (germline): SGDLS, YYNGEE. With V trimmed by 4 bases and J by 7 bases, 16 bases remained unmatched. The CDR3 spells CASSSQNSGATGTQYF. CDR3 sequence (DNA): TGTGCCAGCAGCTCCCAGAACAGCGGGGCTACGGGGACCCAGTACTTC.

V and J are TRBV6-5 and TRBJ2-7, with 13 positions matching TRBD2. Germline assignment: CDR1 MNHEY and CDR2 SVGAGI. CDR3 length: 15 residues. V lost 7 bases and J lost 5; bases outside the gene matches: 8. The CDR3 sequence is CASTRGTSGVHEQYF. In DNA, the CDR3 is TGTGCCAGCACCCGAGGGACTAGCGGGGTCCACGAGCAGTACTTC.

The V and J genes are TRBV5-6 and TRBJ1-5; D call uncertain. Between the trimmed V and J ends, which lost 2 bases and 1 base, there was a span of 10 bases. This CDR3 comprises 15 residues. Germline CDR1 and CDR2: SGHDT and YYEEEE. CDR3 loop: CASSLWVASNQPQHF. DNA for the CDR3: TGTGCCAGCAGCTTATGGGTAGCGAGCAATCAGCCCCAGCATTTT.